This T cell receptor beta chain is drawn from a study of OX40 agonist ivuxolimab in advanced cancers. Study details: Dosing consisted of intravenous ivuxolimab at 0.01 to 10 mg/kg every 2 weeks. Earlier treatment with anti-PD-1, anti-PD-L1 or anti-CTLA-4 was permitted, and around 43% had received some.

Profiled with immunoSEQ multiplex PCR; TCRdb holds only in-frame clones, not every one. Here the sample spans 60,000 to 75,000 clones, roughly nine tenths being singletons. V was pared by 6 bases and J by 1 base, with 14 bases between. The germline gives CDR1 MNHNS, CDR2 SASEGT. The CDR3 runs to 15 residues. Patients had blood sampled at baseline and again on cycle 4 day 1 and cycle 7 day 1. Sequences were derived from CD4+ or CD8+ T cells sorted from blood, sampled in a trial of the OX40 agonist ivuxolimab. The TCR was taken from an adult with an advanced solid tumor such as melanoma, head and neck, liver or kidney cancer. V gene TRBV6-1 combines with J gene TRBJ2-3, with D maybe TRBD1 (5 bases). The CDR3 sequence: CASSLTDFRTDTQYF. CDR3 bases: TGTGCCAGCAGCCTGACAGATTTTCGCACAGATACGCAGTATTTT.